A selection of T cell receptor beta chains follows, all from one sample in a study of blood T cells in healthy people across ages. TCRdb independently ran MiXCR on the 5' RACE reads; one entry per CDR3 protein. This table has about 730,000 distinct CDR3 sequences, approximately 43% appearing once. The sequenced sample was blood. Receptors originate from a woman aged 60-75 years in good health. Each CDR3 is given with its conserved first and last residue. The D gene is left open where the match is weak. Some rows mark clone size as missing; the rest say once, few, many or name a class of expanded clone.

d_call,j_call,clone_size,v_call,cdr3_nt,cdr3_aa
TRBD1,TRBJ1-5,.,TRBV10-3,TGTGCCATCAGCCGGGACAGCTCCCTTAGCAATCAGCCCCAGCATTTT,CAISRDSSLSNQPQHF
.,TRBJ2-7,.,TRBV6-2/TRBV6-3,TGTGCCAGCAGTTCACCAGGTTCCTACAATGAGCAGTACTTC,CASSSPGSYNEQYF
.,TRBJ1-2,few,TRBV7-2,TGTGCCAGCAGCTCCCCGAGCGATAACTATGGCTACACCTTC,CASSSPSDNYGYTF
TRBD2,TRBJ2-7,.,TRBV7-3,TGTGCCAGCAGCTTATTGGTCCGGACTAGCCCCTGCGAGCAGTACTTC,CASSLLVRTSPCEQYF
.,TRBJ1-2,.,TRBV28,TGTGCCAGCAGTTTTGGGCAGGGGTCGCCTGGCTACACCTTC,CASSFGQGSPGYTF
.,TRBJ1-5,.,TRBV21-1,TGTGCCAGCAGCAAAGTTCCAGAGCCCAATCAGCCCCAGCATTTT,CASSKVPEPNQPQHF
TRBD2,TRBJ2-2,few,TRBV4-2,TGTGCCAGCAGCCCCCGACTGGGAGCGGGAGAACCCGGGGAGCTGTTTTTT,CASSPRLGAGEPGELFF
TRBD1,TRBJ1-1,few,TRBV14,TGTGCCAGCAGCCAAGTTGGCACAGGGGGCAGGGTCACTGAAGCTTTCTTT,CASSQVGTGGRVTEAFF
TRBD1,TRBJ2-1,.,TRBV5-6,TGTGCCAGCAGCTTCATACAGGGGTTAAGGGAGACCCAGTTCTTC,CASSFIQGLRETQFF
.,TRBJ2-7,.,TRBV29-1,TGCAGCGTTAGACATCTCTACGAGCAGTACTTC,CSVRHLYEQYF
TRBD1,TRBJ1-5,.,TRBV29-1,TGCAGCGTCCATTATGGACAGGGTATGGGTCAGCCCCAGCATTTT,CSVHYGQGMGQPQHF
TRBD2,TRBJ2-5,few,TRBV7-6,TGTGCCAGCAGCTACGGACTAGCTGGGGTAGAGACCCAGTACTTC,CASSYGLAGVETQYF
.,TRBJ2-2,.,TRBV12-3/TRBV12-4,TGTGCCAGCAATTTAGGGCTAGTGGGCACCGGGGAGCTGTTTTTT,CASNLGLVGTGELFF
.,TRBJ2-7,.,TRBV7-2,TGTGCCAGCAGCTTAGCGCCGGGCAGCCACGAGCAGTACTTC,CASSLAPGSHEQYF
.,TRBJ1-6,few,TRBV5-1,TGCGCCAGCAGCTTGATGTCCCGAGGTAACCGTGGTTCACCCCTCCACTTT,CASSLMSRGNRGSPLHF
TRBD1,TRBJ1-2,few,TRBV29-1,TGCAGCGCAGAACTGGGACAGGGCCCTAACTATGGCTACACCTTC,CSAELGQGPNYGYTF
.,TRBJ2-7,.,TRBV6-5,TGTGCCAGCAGTTACTCGGGGGACTACGAGCAGTACTTC,CASSYSGDYEQYF
.,TRBJ2-1,.,TRBV7-2,TGTGCCAGCAGCTTAAGGGACTCTCCCAGGCATTACAATGAGCAGTTCTTC,CASSLRDSPRHYNEQFF
.,TRBJ2-7,.,TRBV5-1,TGCGCCAGCAGCTTGGAACCGGGGGCAGTGGGCGAGCAGTACTTC,CASSLEPGAVGEQYF
.,TRBJ2-5,.,TRBV24-1,TGTGCCACCAGTGACAGCTTGAGGGGGCAGTACTTC,CATSDSLRGQYF
TRBD2,TRBJ2-7,few,TRBV6-2/TRBV6-3,TGTGCCAGCAACGAGCGGGAGTTCTACGAGCAGTACTTC,CASNEREFYEQYF
.,TRBJ2-7,.,TRBV29-1,TGCAGCGTAAAGGGCGGAACCTACGAGCAGTACTTC,CSVKGGTYEQYF
TRBD2,TRBJ2-7,.,TRBV27,TGTGCCAGCAGTTTGGGTGGGAGGGCTGAGGAGCAGTACTTC,CASSLGGRAEEQYF
.,TRBJ2-6,.,TRBV11-2,TGTGCCAGCAGCTCGGTGGGGAGCTCTGGGGCCAACGTCCTGACTTTC,CASSSVGSSGANVLTF
.,TRBJ2-7,.,TRBV6-2/TRBV6-3,TGTGCCTCGCAGCTACGACAGGCGTCCTACAATGAGCAGTACTTC,CASQLRQASYNEQYF
TRBD1,TRBJ1-1,few,TRBV6-6,TGTGCCAGCAGTGAACAGGGGGCAGCTTTCTTT,CASSEQGAAFF
.,TRBJ2-4,.,TRBV9,TGTGCCAGCAGCTTCGACGGTCGGAACATTCAGTACTTC,CASSFDGRNIQYF
.,TRBJ2-4,.,TRBV5-6,TGTGCCAGCAGCTTCCCAACCTCAGCCAAAAACATTCAGTACTTC,CASSFPTSAKNIQYF
.,TRBJ2-7,.,TRBV7-9,TGTGCCAGCAGCCCAAGTGAACTCGCCTACGAGCAGTACTTC,CASSPSELAYEQYF
.,TRBJ2-5,.,TRBV28,TGTGCCAGCAGTTTCCCGGACAAATTCCAAGAGACCCAGTACTTC,CASSFPDKFQETQYF
TRBD1,TRBJ2-5,few,TRBV5-1,TGCGCCAGCAGCAGAGGACAGGGGGCGGCGGAGACCCAGTACTTC,CASSRGQGAAETQYF
TRBD2,TRBJ2-3,few,TRBV20-1,TGCAGTGTCCTACTAGCGGGAAATCGTGATACGCAGTATTTT,CSVLLAGNRDTQYF
TRBD1,TRBJ1-2,few,TRBV4-2,TGTGCCAGCAGCCAAGAAGAACCCGGACAGGGGTGGGGTTACACCTTC,CASSQEEPGQGWGYTF
.,TRBJ2-7,many,TRBV9,TGTGCCAGCAGCGTGAGTGCGGGGACCGAGCAGTACTTC,CASSVSAGTEQYF
.,TRBJ2-7,many,TRBV29-1,TGCAGCGTGCCTAAGGGGGGCGCCTTAGGGGACGAGCAGTACTTC,CSVPKGGALGDEQYF
TRBD1,TRBJ2-3,.,TRBV9,TGTGCCAGCAGTTCCTCGGTGGGGACAGGGAGCACAGATACGCAGTATTTT,CASSSSVGTGSTDTQYF
TRBD1,TRBJ1-5,.,TRBV7-9,TGTGCCAGCAGCACCGGTGACAGGGCAAGCAATCAGCCCCAGCATTTT,CASSTGDRASNQPQHF
TRBD1,TRBJ1-4,.,TRBV28,TGTGCCAGCAGTTTGGACAGGGAGGTAAAACTGTTTTTT,CASSLDREVKLFF
TRBD1,TRBJ1-2,.,TRBV6-6,TGTGCCAGCAGTCGAGAACAGGGGAGGGAAGATGGCTACACCTTC,CASSREQGREDGYTF
TRBD2,TRBJ2-1,.,TRBV6-4,TGTGCCAGCAGTGACGTAGGGACTAGCGGGAAGAATGAGCAGTTCTTC,CASSDVGTSGKNEQFF